This T cell receptor (beta chain) was captured by sequencing in a study of blood T cell repertoires in COVID-19. Study details: Sites across the United States, Italy and Spain contributed samples from acute and convalescent COVID-19. From T cells, B-cell-depleted T cells, or PBMCs came the material, which was cDNA or gDNA.

In the source study's methods: Amplification with reference gene primers provided the estimates of nucleated cell counts. The data were produced by immunoSEQ multiplex PCR, yet TCRdb's version contains in-frame clones alone and is incomplete. The V and J calls and clone size were taken over from that table, and D and trimming were inferred from the DNA. The table lists 250,000 to 400,000 clones, 80% to 90% of them singletons. The CDR3 sequence is 15 residues long. V lost 4 bases to trimming and J lost 0 bases, with 13 bases between them. The germline V gene encodes CDR1 SGHRS and CDR2 YFSETQ. V gene TRBV5-1 combines with J gene TRBJ1-2; D possibly corresponds to TRBD1 (5 bases). Sequenced input: peripheral blood. The sequence came from a man in his fifties or sixties with active or convalescent COVID-19. Here the CDR3 reads CASSANRPTNYGYTF. CDR3 nucleotide sequence: TGCGCCAGCAGCGCTAACAGGCCTACTAACTATGGCTACACCTTC. Filled out from reference TRBV5-1 and TRBJ1-2, the complete variable domain reads KAGVTQTPRYLIKTRGQQVTLSCSPISGHRSVSWYQQTPGQGLQFLFEYFSETQRNKGNFPGRFSGRQFSNSRSEMNVSTLELGDSALYLCASSANRPTNYGYTFGSGTRLTVV.